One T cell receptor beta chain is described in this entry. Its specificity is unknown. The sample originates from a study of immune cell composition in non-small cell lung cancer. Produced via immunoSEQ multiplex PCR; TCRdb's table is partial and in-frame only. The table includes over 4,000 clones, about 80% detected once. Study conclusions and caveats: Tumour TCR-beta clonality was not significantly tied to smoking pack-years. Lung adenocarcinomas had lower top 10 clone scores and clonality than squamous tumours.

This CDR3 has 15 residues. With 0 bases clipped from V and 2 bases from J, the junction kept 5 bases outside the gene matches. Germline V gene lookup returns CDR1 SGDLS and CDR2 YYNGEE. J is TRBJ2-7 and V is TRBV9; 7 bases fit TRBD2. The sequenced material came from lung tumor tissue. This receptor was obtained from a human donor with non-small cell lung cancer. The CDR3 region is CASSVVAGDTYEQYF. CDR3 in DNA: TGTGCCAGCAGCGTAGTTGCGGGGGATACCTACGAGCAGTACTTC.